This T cell receptor (beta chain) was documented in a study of graft-versus-host responses after intestinal transplantation. Looking at the study overall: Recipients were all induced with anti-thymocyte globulin, then given tacrolimus and steroids for around three years.

Repertoires were generated with immunoSEQ multiplex PCR, while TCRdb's copy carries only in-frame clones and drops some. The data contain approximately 120,000 clones, roughly 92% of them singletons. CDR1 and CDR2 from the germline V gene are LNHNV and YYDKDF (reference sequence). Trimming took off 6 bases at V and 2 bases at J, with 16 bases between the two ends. CDR3 length equals 15 residues. Remarks on this clone: Its specificity is unknown.

Study-level results: After transplant, early declines in HvG clones were associated with peak levels of circulating GvH clones. Allograft graft-versus-host to host-versus-graft clonal ratios ran high in patients with graft-donor T cell macrochimerism. Present in recipient marrow, GvH clones included some that appeared first in ileum or blood.

Specimen: unstimulated CD4+ T cells sorted from spleen or lymph node cells, collected before intestinal transplant. The V and J genes are TRBV15 and TRBJ1-2; tentative D call: TRBD1 (5 bases). This sequence was found in a human donor who received an intestinal transplant. CDR3 amino acids: CATSYGVGENYGYTF. In DNA form, the CDR3 reads TGTGCCACCAGTTATGGGGTAGGGGAGAACTATGGCTACACCTTC.